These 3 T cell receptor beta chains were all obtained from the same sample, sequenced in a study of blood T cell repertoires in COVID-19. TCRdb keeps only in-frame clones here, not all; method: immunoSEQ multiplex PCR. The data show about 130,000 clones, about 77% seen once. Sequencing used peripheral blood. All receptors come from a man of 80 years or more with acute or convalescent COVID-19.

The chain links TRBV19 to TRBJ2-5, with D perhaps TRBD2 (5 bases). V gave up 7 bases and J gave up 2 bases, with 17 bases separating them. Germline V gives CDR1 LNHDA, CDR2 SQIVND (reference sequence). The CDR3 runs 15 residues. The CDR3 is CASTTGGAAQETQYF. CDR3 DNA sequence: TGTGCCAGTACCACCGGAGGAGCAGCTCAAGAGACCCAGTACTTC.

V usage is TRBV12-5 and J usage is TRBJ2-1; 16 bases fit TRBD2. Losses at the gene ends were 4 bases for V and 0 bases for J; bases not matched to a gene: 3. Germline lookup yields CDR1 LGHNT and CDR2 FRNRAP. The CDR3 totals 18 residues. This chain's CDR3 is CASGSGLAGGPSYNEQFF. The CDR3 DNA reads TGTGCTAGTGGTTCGGGACTAGCGGGGGGGCCCTCCTACAATGAGCAGTTCTTC.

DNA for the CDR3: TGTGCCAGTAGTAGATTACCAGGACAGGGGCAAGAGACCCAGTACTTC. It translates to CASSRLPGQGQETQYF. The chain combines TRBV19 with TRBJ2-5; 9 positions agree with TRBD1. Trimming at V came to 4 bases and at J to 2 bases, leaving 8 bases not matched to a gene. The CDR3 spans 16 residues. Germline V gives CDR1 LNHDA, CDR2 SQIVND (reference sequence).